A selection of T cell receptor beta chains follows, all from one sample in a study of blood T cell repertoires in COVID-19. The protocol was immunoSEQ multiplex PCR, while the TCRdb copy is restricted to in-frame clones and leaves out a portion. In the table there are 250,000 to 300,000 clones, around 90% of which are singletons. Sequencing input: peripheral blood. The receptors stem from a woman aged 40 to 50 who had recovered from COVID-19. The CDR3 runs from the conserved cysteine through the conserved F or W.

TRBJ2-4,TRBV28,CASKTGAMAKNIQYF
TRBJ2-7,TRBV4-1,CASSQGGPGLLYEQYF
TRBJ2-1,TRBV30,CAWSAGGVQFF
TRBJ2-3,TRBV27,CASSFVSAADTQYF
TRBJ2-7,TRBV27,CASSTIGRTALREQYF
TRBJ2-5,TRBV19,CASGTSGRASQETQYF
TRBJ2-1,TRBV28,CASWGGLASNEQFF
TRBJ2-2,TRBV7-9,CASSDTGTGHGELFF
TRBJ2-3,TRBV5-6,CASSLDFSGDADTQYF
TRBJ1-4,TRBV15,CATSRDMGVNEKLFF
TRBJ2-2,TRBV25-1,CASSGPGYTGELFF
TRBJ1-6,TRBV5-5,CASSWGHLNNSPLHF
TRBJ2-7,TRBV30,CAYTVTSYEQYF
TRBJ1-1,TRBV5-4,CASSFTVNTEAFF
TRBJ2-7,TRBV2,CASTGTSVAYEQYF